Following are 21 T cell receptor beta chains from one sample sequenced in a study of cytomegalovirus exposure and HLA in healthy donors (dated by TCRdb to 2016 to 2017). Receptor libraries were prepared by the immunoSEQ multiplex PCR assay. Entries here come from immuneACCESS through TCRdb and include only in-frame sequences with V and J called. Some clones fail to appear in such tables; in the studies checked, an unresolved V gene covers under half of the shortfall, and the cause of the remainder is unknown. Within this sample are over 100,000 clones, with about 88% of them counted one time only. The ten largest make up more than 0.95% of the sample. The material sequenced was PBMCs. The source of these receptors is a woman under 30 in good health and CMV-seronegative.

This clone appeared a single time. The genes are TRBV18 and TRBJ1-3; D unclear. CDR1 is KGHSH, CDR2 LQKENI, per germline. V shed 3 bases and J shed 7 bases, with 25 bases lying between them. CDR3 length: 18 amino acids. The CDR3 is CASSPSEPLTVHTNTIYF. CDR3 DNA sequence: TGTGCCAGCTCACCGTCCGAGCCCCTAACAGTTCACACCAACACCATATATTTT.

This chain joins TRBV5-1 and TRBJ2-7; 9 bases are a match to TRBD1. The germline gives CDR1 SGHRS, CDR2 YFSETQ. V dropped 0 bases and J dropped 5; count of bases not matched to a gene: 9. This CDR3 is 16 amino acids long. As DNA, the CDR3 is TGCGCCAGCAGCTTGGTGGTCGGGACAGGGCCCGACGAGCAGTACTTC. It encodes CASSLVVGTGPDEQYF.

This clone has a handful of counts. Within the sample, other DNA sequences also encode this same CDR3. The J gene is TRBJ1-2, the V gene TRBV12-5, with D hard to call. CDR3 size: 11 residues. Trimming removed 5 bases at V and 1 base at J, with 2 bases between. Germline V lookup: CDR1 LGHNT, CDR2 FRNRAP. The CDR3 region is CASGLNYGYTF. The CDR3 DNA is TGTGCTAGTGGTCTTAACTATGGCTACACCTTC.

This clone appeared once. V gene TRBV6-1 combines with J gene TRBJ1-6, with 7 bases fitting TRBD1. V was pared by 2 bases and J by 9 bases, with 4 bases of the junction left unmatched. The CDR3 extends over 14 amino acids. CDR1 and CDR2 (germline): MNHNS, SASEGT. CDR3 sequence (DNA): TGTGCCAGCAGTGAACCAGACAGGGTTTCACCCCTCCACTTT. Translation gives CASSEPDRVSPLHF.

Only one count was recorded for this clone. The chain has TRBV19 and TRBJ1-3; a possible D gene is TRBD1 (5 bases). V lost 3 bases and J lost 2, with 8 bases in between. CDR3 length: 14 residues. The germline CDR1 and CDR2 sequences are LNHDA and SQIVND (reference sequence). The CDR3 DNA is TGTGCCAGTAGTATTTCGGGGGCTGGAAACACCATATATTTT. It codes for CASSISGAGNTIYF.

V and J are TRBV9 and TRBJ1-2; D is undetermined. Germline V lookup: CDR1 SGDLS, CDR2 YYNGEE. This CDR3 contains 12 residues. V gave up 3 bases and J gave up 1 base, with 4 bases separating them. The CDR3 region has the DNA TGTGCCAGCAGCGCCTATAACTATGGCTACACCTTC. This codes for CASSAYNYGYTF.

CDR3 in amino acids: CASRPQGGSNQPQHF. The CDR3 region has the DNA TGTGCCAGCAGGCCACAGGGAGGGAGCAATCAGCCCCAGCATTTT. The rearrangement links TRBV6-5 to TRBJ1-5, with D possibly being TRBD1 (6 bases). This CDR3 comprises 15 residues. With 6 bases removed from V and 1 base from J, the gap between germline ends came to 13 bases. Looked up from germline, CDR1 is MNHEY and CDR2 is SVGAGI.

The genes are TRBV19 and TRBJ2-4; 11 bases map to TRBD2. This CDR3 has 15 amino acids. V shed 5 bases, J shed 1 base, and the junction held 1 base outside the gene matches. CDR1 is LNHDA and CDR2 is SQIVND in the germline V gene (reference sequence). CDR3 DNA sequence: TGTGCCAGTAGTGCTAGCGGGGGGGCCAAAAACATTCAGTACTTC. Amino acid sequence: CASSASGGAKNIQYF.

The rearrangement joins TRBV7-9 to TRBJ2-6; 8 bases fit TRBD1. Germline V lookup: CDR1 SEHNR, CDR2 FQNEAQ (reference sequence). This CDR3 has 18 amino acids. V lost 5 bases and J lost 0; bases outside the gene matches: 9. The CDR3 DNA sequence: TGTGCCAGCAGCCGACCCTACAGGGGGAGCTCTGGGGCCAACGTCCTGACTTTC. Encoded protein: CASSRPYRGSSGANVLTF.

V is TRBV27 and J is TRBJ1-5, with TRBD1 matching over 8 bases. CDR1 and CDR2 (germline): MNHEY, SMNVEV (reference sequence). CDR3 length equals 16 residues. J lost 5 bases, V lost 0 bases, and 6 bases had no gene match. Here the CDR3 reads CASSLSQDREDQPQHF. DNA of the CDR3: TGTGCCAGCAGTTTATCCCAGGACAGGGAGGATCAGCCCCAGCATTTT.

The rearrangement links TRBV2 to TRBJ1-6; D is perhaps TRBD1 (6 bases). The germline V gene encodes CDR1 SNHLY and CDR2 FYNNEI. Trimming left V 6 bases short and J 5 bases short, with 14 bases between. The CDR3 length is 15 residues. Here the CDR3 DNA reads TGTGCCAGCAGCCCCCGGACAGTAGATAATTCACCCCTCCACTTT. It specifies CASSPRTVDNSPLHF.

This clone was seen only once. The V call is TRBV12-5, the J call TRBJ1-5; 9 nucleotides agree with TRBD1. There are 16 residues in the CDR3. Germline V lookup: CDR1 LGHNT, CDR2 FRNRAP. CDR3 amino acids: CANPGQGLWSNQPQHF. Written as DNA, the CDR3 is TGTGCCAACCCGGGACAGGGACTGTGGAGCAATCAGCCCCAGCATTTT.

V gene TRBV5-1 combines with J gene TRBJ1-1; D is uncertain. Per germline, CDR1 SGHRS and CDR2 YFSETQ. The CDR3 runs to 14 residues. Trimming stripped 1 base from V and 0 bases from J, with 7 bases between. In DNA form, the CDR3 reads TGCGCCAGCAGCTTGACAGCAATGAACACTGAAGCTTTCTTT. Residues: CASSLTAMNTEAFF.

The V call is TRBV25-1, the J call TRBJ1-5, with D perhaps TRBD1 (6 bases). CDR3 length equals 14 residues. Germline loops: CDR1 MGHDK, CDR2 SYGVNS. V lost 3 bases and J lost 5, with 11 bases in between. The CDR3 nucleotides are TGTGCCAGCAGTGAGACTCAGGGGCATCAGCCCCAGCATTTT. Translation: CASSETQGHQPQHF.

The chain has TRBV18 and TRBJ2-3, with D perhaps matching TRBD2 (5 bases). Trimming left V 4 bases short and J 6 bases short, with 14 bases between. Germline V gene sequence: CDR1 KGHSH, CDR2 LQKENI. The CDR3 has 14 residues. The CDR3 spells CASSRRSASDTQYF. CDR3 in DNA: TGTGCCAGCTCACGGAGGTCCGCATCGGATACGCAGTATTTT.

The chain recombines TRBV4-1 with TRBJ1-5, with TRBD1 matching over 8 bases. In germline, CDR1 is MGHRA, CDR2 YSYEKL. The CDR3 consists of 16 residues. V shed 4 bases, J shed 2 bases, and the junction held 7 bases outside the gene matches. CDR3 sequence: CASSLRQGSGNQPQHF. CDR3 DNA sequence: TGCGCCAGCAGCCTCCGACAGGGGAGCGGCAATCAGCCCCAGCATTTT.

The V gene is TRBV19, the J gene TRBJ2-3; a weak D match, TRBD1 (6 bases). V shed 4 bases and J shed 0 bases, with 11 bases lying between them. The CDR3 has 15 amino acids. CDR1 is LNHDA and CDR2 is SQIVND in the germline V gene (reference sequence). The CDR3 nucleotides read TGTGCCAGTAGTACCAAGGACAGTAGCACAGATACGCAGTATTTT. It codes for CASSTKDSSTDTQYF.

The chain has TRBV5-1 and TRBJ2-1; D may be TRBD1 (5 bases). The CDR3 spans 15 residues. The germline V and J ends were trimmed by 0 bases and 4 bases, with 11 bases remaining between them. Germline lookup yields CDR1 SGHRS and CDR2 YFSETQ. The CDR3 is CASSLGPTVYNEQFF. CDR3 nucleotide sequence: TGCGCCAGCAGCTTGGGGCCGACAGTTTACAATGAGCAGTTCTTC.

The V gene is TRBV28, the J gene TRBJ2-3; TRBD2 matches 8 bases. The V segment lost 8 bases and the J segment 1 base; nucleotides outside the gene matches: 8. The CDR3 has 15 amino acids. Germline values: CDR1 MDHEN, CDR2 SYDVKM. The CDR3, as DNA: TGTGCCAGCGGTAGCGGGACGCTCGGCACAGATACGCAGTATTTT. Amino acids: CASGSGTLGTDTQYF.

The V gene is TRBV5-5, the J gene TRBJ1-3; D is perhaps TRBD1 (6 bases). Germline CDR1 and CDR2: SGHKS and YYEKEE (reference sequence). CDR3 length equals 16 residues. The V gene lost 4 bases and the J gene lost 2 bases, with 16 bases spanning the gap. The CDR3 reads CASSGSGRGAGNTIYF. CDR3 bases: TGTGCCAGCAGCGGTTCCGGCAGGGGCGCTGGAAACACCATATATTTT.

The chain employs TRBV27 and TRBJ1-6, with D hard to call. Germline CDR1 MNHEY, CDR2 SMNVEV (reference sequence). Trimming left V 6 bases short and J 8 bases short, with 11 bases between. This CDR3 is built from 13 residues. The CDR3 sequence is CASRDGGYSPLHF. The CDR3 nucleotides are TGTGCCAGCAGGGATGGAGGTTATTCACCCCTCCACTTT.